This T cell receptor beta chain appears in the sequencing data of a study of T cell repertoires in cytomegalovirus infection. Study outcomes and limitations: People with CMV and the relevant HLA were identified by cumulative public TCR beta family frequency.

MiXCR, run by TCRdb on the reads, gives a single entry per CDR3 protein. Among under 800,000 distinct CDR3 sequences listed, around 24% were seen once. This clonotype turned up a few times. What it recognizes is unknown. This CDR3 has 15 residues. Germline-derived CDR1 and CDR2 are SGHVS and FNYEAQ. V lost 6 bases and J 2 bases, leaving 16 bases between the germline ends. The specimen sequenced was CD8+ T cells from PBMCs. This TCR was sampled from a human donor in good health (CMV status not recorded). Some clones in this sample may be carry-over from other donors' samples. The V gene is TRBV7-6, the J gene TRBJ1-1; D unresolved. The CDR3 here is CASRAPGGRNTEAFF. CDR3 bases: TGTGCCAGCAGAGCTCCTGGAGGCAGAAACACTGAAGCTTTCTTT.